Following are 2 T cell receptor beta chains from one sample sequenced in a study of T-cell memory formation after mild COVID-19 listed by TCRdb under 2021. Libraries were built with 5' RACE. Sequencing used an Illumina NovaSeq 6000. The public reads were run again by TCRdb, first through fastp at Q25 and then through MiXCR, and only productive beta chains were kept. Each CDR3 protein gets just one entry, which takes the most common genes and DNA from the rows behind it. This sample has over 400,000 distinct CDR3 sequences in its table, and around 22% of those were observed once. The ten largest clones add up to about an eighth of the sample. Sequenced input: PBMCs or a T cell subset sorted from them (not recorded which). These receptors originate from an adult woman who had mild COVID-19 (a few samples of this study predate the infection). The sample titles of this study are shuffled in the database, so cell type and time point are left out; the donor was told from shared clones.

CDR3 sequence (DNA): TGTGCCAGCAGTTTATCGGGCACAGCTAATAATTCACCCCTCCACTTT. This translates into CASSLSGTANNSPLHF. This chain links TRBV27 with TRBJ1-6, with no clear D. Looked up from germline, CDR1 is MNHEY and CDR2 is SMNVEV (reference sequence). The germline V and J ends were trimmed by 0 bases and 5 bases, with 11 bases remaining between them. The CDR3 length is 16 residues.

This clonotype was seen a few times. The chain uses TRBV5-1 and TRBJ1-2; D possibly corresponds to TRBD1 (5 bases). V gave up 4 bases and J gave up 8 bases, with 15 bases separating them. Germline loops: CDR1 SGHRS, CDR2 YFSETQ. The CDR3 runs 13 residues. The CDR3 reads CASSESRARGYTF. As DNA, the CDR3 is TGCGCCAGCAGCGAGTCCAGGGCGAGGGGCTACACCTTC.